This TCR beta chain emerged from a study of shared T cell receptors in the human thymus. The germline V gene encodes CDR1 WSHSY and CDR2 SAAADI. The CDR3 has 16 amino acids. J was trimmed by 4 bases and V by 6 bases; bases with no gene match: 9. Using immunoSEQ multiplex PCR, the repertoire was profiled, and TCRdb retains in-frame clones only, with some absent. Of hundreds of thousands of clones listed, roughly 86% are singletons. These sequences were also reported in another study, on human thymus T cells. That study reports: Corrective cardiac operations yielded the resected thymus tissue.

The sample was thymocytes. This TCR came from a boy under two years old with a congenital heart defect. The chain uses TRBV10-2 and TRBJ2-3, with 11 nucleotides matching TRBD2. The DNA of the CDR3 is TGCGCCAGCAGAGCCCTGACTAGCGGGATTTCAGATACGCAGTATTTT. Translated, it gives CASRALTSGISDTQYF.